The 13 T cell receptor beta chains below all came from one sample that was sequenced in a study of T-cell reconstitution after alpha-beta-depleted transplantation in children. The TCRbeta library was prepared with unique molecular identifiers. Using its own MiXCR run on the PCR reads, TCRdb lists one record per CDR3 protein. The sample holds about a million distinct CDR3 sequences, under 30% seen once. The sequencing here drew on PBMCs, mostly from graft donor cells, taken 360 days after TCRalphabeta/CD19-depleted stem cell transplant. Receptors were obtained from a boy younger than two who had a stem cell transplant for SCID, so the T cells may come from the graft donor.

The DNA of the CDR3 is TGTGCCAGCAGCTCGGTCGGGGCTCAGCCCCAGCATTTT. The encoded protein is CASSSVGAQPQHF. V is TRBV5-5 and J is TRBJ1-5, with D maybe TRBD1 (5 bases). The CDR3 is 13 residues long. Germline-derived CDR1 and CDR2 are SGHKS and YYEKEE (reference sequence). V was trimmed by 3 bases and J by 6 bases, leaving 10 bases between them.

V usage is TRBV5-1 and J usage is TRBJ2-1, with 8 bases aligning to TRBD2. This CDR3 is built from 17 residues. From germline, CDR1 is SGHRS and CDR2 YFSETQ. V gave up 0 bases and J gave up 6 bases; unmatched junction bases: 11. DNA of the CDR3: TGCGCCAGCAGCTTGGCCATCAGCCGGGAGGGACCCAATGAGCAGTTCTTC. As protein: CASSLAISREGPNEQFF. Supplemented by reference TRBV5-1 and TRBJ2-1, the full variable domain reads KAGVTQTPRYLIKTRGQQVTLSCSPISGHRSVSWYQQTPGQGLQFLFEYFSETQRNKGNFPGRFSGRQFSNSRSEMNVSTLELGDSALYLCASSLAISREGPNEQFFGPGTRLTVL.

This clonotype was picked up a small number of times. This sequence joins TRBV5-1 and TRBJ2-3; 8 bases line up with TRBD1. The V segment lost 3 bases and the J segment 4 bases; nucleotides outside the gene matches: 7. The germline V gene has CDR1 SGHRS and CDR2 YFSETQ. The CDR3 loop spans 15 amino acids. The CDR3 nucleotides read TGCGCCAGCAGCTCGACAGGGGTTGGTGCAGATACGCAGTATTTT. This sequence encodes CASSSTGVGADTQYF.

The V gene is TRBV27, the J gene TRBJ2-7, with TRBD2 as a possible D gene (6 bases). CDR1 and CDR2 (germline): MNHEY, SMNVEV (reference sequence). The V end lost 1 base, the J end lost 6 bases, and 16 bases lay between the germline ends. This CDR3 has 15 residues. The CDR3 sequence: CASSLLQAGPSEQYF. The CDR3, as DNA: TGTGCCAGCAGTTTATTACAGGCGGGGCCCAGCGAGCAGTACTTC.

The CDR3: CSGGQGEQETQYF. Written as DNA, the CDR3 is TGCAGTGGTGGACAGGGGGAACAAGAGACCCAGTACTTC. V usage is TRBV20-1 and J usage is TRBJ2-5; 10 bases are a match to TRBD1. The CDR3 consists of 13 residues. V gave up 7 bases and J gave up 2 bases; unmatched junction bases: 4. From germline, CDR1 is DFQATT and CDR2 SNEGSKA (reference sequence).

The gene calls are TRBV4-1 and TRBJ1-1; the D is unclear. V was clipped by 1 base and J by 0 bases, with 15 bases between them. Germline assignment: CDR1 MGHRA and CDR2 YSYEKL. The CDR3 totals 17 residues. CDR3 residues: CASSQVTRRAVNTEAFF. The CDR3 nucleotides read TGCGCCAGCAGCCAAGTTACCAGGCGGGCCGTGAACACTGAAGCTTTCTTT.

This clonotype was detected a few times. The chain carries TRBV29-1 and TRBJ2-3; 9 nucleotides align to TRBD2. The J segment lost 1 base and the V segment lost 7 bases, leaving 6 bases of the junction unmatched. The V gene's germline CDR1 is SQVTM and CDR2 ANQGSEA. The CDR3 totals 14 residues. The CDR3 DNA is TGCAGCGCCCAGCGGGGGGAAGGCACAGATACGCAGTATTTT. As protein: CSAQRGEGTDTQYF.

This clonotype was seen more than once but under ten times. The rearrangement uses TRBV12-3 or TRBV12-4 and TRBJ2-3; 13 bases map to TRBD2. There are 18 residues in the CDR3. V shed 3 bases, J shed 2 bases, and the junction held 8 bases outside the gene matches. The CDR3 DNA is TGTGCCAGCAGTTTCTTCAGACTAGCGGGGGGACTCACAGATACGCAGTATTTT. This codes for CASSFFRLAGGLTDTQYF.

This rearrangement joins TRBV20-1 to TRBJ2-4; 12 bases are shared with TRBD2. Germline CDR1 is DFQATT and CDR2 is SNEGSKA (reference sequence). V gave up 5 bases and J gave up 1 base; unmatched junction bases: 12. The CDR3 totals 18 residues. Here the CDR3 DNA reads TGCAGTGCTCCTTCTAGCGGGGGGGGGATAAGGGCCAAAAACATTCAGTACTTC. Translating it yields CSAPSSGGGIRAKNIQYF.

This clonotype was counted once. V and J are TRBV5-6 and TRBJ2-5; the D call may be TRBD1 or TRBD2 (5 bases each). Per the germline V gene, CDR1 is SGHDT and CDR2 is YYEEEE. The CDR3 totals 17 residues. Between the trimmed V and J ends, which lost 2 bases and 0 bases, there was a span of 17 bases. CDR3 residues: CASSFLVGTGNQETQYF. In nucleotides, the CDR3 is TGTGCCAGCAGCTTCTTGGTCGGGACGGGTAACCAAGAGACCCAGTACTTC.

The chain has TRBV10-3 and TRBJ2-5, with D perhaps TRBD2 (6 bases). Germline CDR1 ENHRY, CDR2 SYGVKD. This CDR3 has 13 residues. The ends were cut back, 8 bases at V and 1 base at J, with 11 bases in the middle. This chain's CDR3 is CAIAEGTQETQYF. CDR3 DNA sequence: TGTGCCATCGCGGAGGGGACCCAAGAGACCCAGTACTTC.

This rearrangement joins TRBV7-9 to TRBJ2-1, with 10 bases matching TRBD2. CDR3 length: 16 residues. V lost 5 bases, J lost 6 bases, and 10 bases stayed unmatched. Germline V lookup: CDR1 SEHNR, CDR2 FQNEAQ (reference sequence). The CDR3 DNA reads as TGTGCCAGCAGCCTCCGTTTCAGCGGGGGGGCCAATGAGCAGTTCTTC. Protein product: CASSLRFSGGANEQFF. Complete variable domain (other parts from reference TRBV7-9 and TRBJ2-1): DTGVSQNPRHKITKRGQNVTFRCDPISEHNRLYWYRQTLGQGPEFLTYFQNEAQLEKSRLLSDRFSAERPKGSFSTLEIQRTEQGDSAMYLCASSLRFSGGANEQFFGPGTRLTVL.

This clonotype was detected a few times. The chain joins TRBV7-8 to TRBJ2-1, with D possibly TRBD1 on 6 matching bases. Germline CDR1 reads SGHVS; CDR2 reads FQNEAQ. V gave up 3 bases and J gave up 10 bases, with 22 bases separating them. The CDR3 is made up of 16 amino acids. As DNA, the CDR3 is TGTGCCAGCAGCTTGGTCCCCGGGACACCAATGAGAGAGCAGTTCTTC. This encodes CASSLVPGTPMREQFF. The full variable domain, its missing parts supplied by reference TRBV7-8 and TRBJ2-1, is GAGVSQSPRYKVAKRGQDVALRCDPISGHVSLFWYQQALGQGPEFLTYFQNEAQLDKSGLPSDRFFAERPEGSVSTLKIQRTQQEDSAVYLCASSLVPGTPMREQFFGPGTRLTVL.